These 18 T cell receptor beta chains originate from one sample sequenced in a study of OX40 agonist ivuxolimab in advanced cancers. Libraries were prepared by immunoSEQ multiplex PCR; TCRdb keeps only in-frame clonotypes and omits some of them. The data contain approximately 82,000 clones, roughly 84% of them singletons. The material was CD4+ or CD8+ T cells sorted from blood, obtained in a trial of the OX40 agonist ivuxolimab. The receptor set was obtained from an adult with an advanced solid tumor such as melanoma, head and neck, liver or kidney cancer.

This clone was seen only a few times. The CDR3 region is CASSQRQGAQPQHF. CDR3 coding DNA: TGTGCCAGCAGCCAAAGACAGGGGGCTCAGCCCCAGCATTTT. This chain connects TRBV4-2 to TRBJ1-5, with 10 bases fitting TRBD1. The CDR3 covers 14 residues. Germline V gene lookup returns CDR1 LGHNA and CDR2 YNFKEQ. Trimming removed 2 bases from V and 6 bases from J; junction bases left unmatched: 1.

V is TRBV27 and J is TRBJ1-6; D is perhaps TRBD1 (6 bases). Per germline, CDR1 MNHEY and CDR2 SMNVEV (reference sequence). The CDR3 extends over 13 amino acids. The V end lost 6 bases, the J end lost 10 bases, and 13 bases lay between the germline ends. CDR3 sequence: CASSPQTGSPLHF. Here the CDR3 DNA reads TGTGCCAGCAGCCCTCAGACAGGCTCACCCCTCCACTTT.

The rearrangement uses TRBV4-2 and TRBJ1-1; 10 bases are shared with TRBD1. The V and J ends lost 1 base and 3 bases, in that order; junction bases with no gene match: 5. CDR1 is LGHNA and CDR2 is YNFKEQ in the germline V gene. CDR3 length: 16 amino acids. CDR3 nucleotide sequence: TGTGCCAGCAGCCAAGGGACAGGGGGTTCCGACACTGAAGCTTTCTTT. It translates to CASSQGTGGSDTEAFF.

V gene TRBV19 combines with J gene TRBJ2-7, with D possibly being TRBD1 or TRBD2 (5 bases each). CDR1 is LNHDA, CDR2 SQIVND, per germline (reference sequence). This CDR3 contains 14 residues. Trimming shortened V by 2 bases and J by 3 bases, and 11 bases separated the two germline ends. CDR3 region: CASSINWGYYEQYF. The DNA for the CDR3 is TGTGCCAGTAGTATAAACTGGGGGTACTACGAGCAGTACTTC. Full variable domain (outside the CDR3, taken from reference TRBV19 and TRBJ2-7): DGGITQSPKYLFRKEGQNVTLSCEQNLNHDAMYWYRQDPGQGLRLIYYSQIVNDFQKGDIAEGYSVSREKKESFPLTVTSAQKNPTAFYLCASSINWGYYEQYFGPGTRLTVT.

The chain couples TRBV2 to TRBJ1-1; TRBD1 might be the D (5 bases). Germline-derived CDR1 and CDR2 are SNHLY and FYNNEI. The CDR3 contains 13 residues. Trimming removed 8 bases from V and 0 bases from J, with 10 bases in between. This chain's CDR3 is CASLQVLNTEAFF. In DNA form, the CDR3 reads TGTGCCAGCCTACAGGTCCTGAACACTGAAGCTTTCTTT. The full variable domain, in which reference TRBV2 and TRBJ1-1 provide the parts outside the CDR3, is EPEVTQTPSHQVTQMGQEVILRCVPISNHLYFYWYRQILGQKVEFLVSFYNNEISEKSEIFDDQFSVERPDGSNFTLKIRSTKLEDSAMYFCASLQVLNTEAFFGQGTRLTVV.

This chain joins TRBV18 and TRBJ1-1; 7 bases align to TRBD1. Germline-derived CDR1 and CDR2 are KGHSH and LQKENI. The CDR3 covers 14 residues. The junction had 0 bases not matched to a gene; V was cut back by 1 base and J by 1 base. CDR3 region: CASSPRDRNTEAFF. The CDR3 region has the DNA TGTGCCAGCTCACCACGGGACAGGAACACTGAAGCTTTCTTT.

The V and J genes are TRBV4-2 and TRBJ2-3, with 14 positions matching TRBD2. The junction had 3 bases not matched to a gene; V was cut back by 1 base and J by 3 bases. From germline, CDR1 is LGHNA and CDR2 YNFKEQ. The CDR3 loop spans 17 amino acids. The CDR3 loop reads CASSQVTSGRGTDTQYF. The CDR3 region has the DNA TGTGCCAGCAGCCAAGTGACTAGCGGGAGGGGAACAGATACGCAGTATTTT.

J is TRBJ2-2 and V is TRBV19; D tentatively reads TRBD1 or TRBD2 (6 bases each). Germline assignment: CDR1 LNHDA and CDR2 SQIVND (reference sequence). The CDR3 sequence is 15 residues long. V shed 3 bases and J shed 9 bases, with 17 bases lying between them. The CDR3 loop is CASSIGGQGLRELFF. The CDR3 bases are TGTGCCAGTAGTATTGGGGGGCAGGGGTTAAGGGAGCTGTTTTTT.

The chain links TRBV5-6 to TRBJ2-5, with TRBD1 matching over 9 bases. V lost 7 bases, J lost 5 bases, and 3 bases stayed unmatched. The germline CDR1 and CDR2 sequences are SGHDT and YYEEEE. This CDR3 is 12 amino acids long. Here the CDR3 reads CASGDRAETQYF. CDR3 coding DNA: TGTGCCAGCGGGGACAGGGCCGAGACCCAGTACTTC. The variable domain in full, with the rest retrieved from reference TRBV5-6 and TRBJ2-5, is DAGVTQSPTHLIKTRGQQVTLRCSPKSGHDTVSWYQQALGQGPQFIFQYYEEEERQRGNFPDRFSGHQFPNYSSELNVNALLLGDSALYLCASGDRAETQYFGPGTRLLVL.

This chain uses TRBV7-9 with TRBJ1-2; TRBD1 aligns across 9 bases. The V gene's germline CDR1 is SEHNR and CDR2 FQNEAQ (reference sequence). V gave up 5 bases and J gave up 2 bases; unmatched junction bases: 6. The length of the CDR3 is 15 residues. The CDR3 is CASSLGQGRNYGYTF. DNA for the CDR3: TGTGCCAGCAGCCTGGGACAGGGAAGGAACTATGGCTACACCTTC.

This clone appeared a few times. This chain uses TRBV6-5 with TRBJ2-7; no clear D gene. CDR1 MNHEY and CDR2 SVGAGI come from the germline V gene. Trimming pared 2 bases from V and 3 bases from J, leaving 14 bases between. The CDR3 loop spans 15 amino acids. The CDR3 reads CASSYRLHAFYEQYF. The CDR3 DNA reads as TGTGCCAGCAGTTACCGACTCCACGCCTTCTACGAGCAGTACTTC.

This clone turned up a few times. The same CDR3 also results from other DNA sequences found in this sample. This chain connects TRBV5-1 to TRBJ1-5; D call uncertain. The CDR3 is 13 residues long. CDR1 is SGHRS and CDR2 is YFSETQ in the germline V gene. V was shortened by 0 bases and J by 3 bases, with 4 bases between the two germline ends. CDR3 DNA: TGCGCCAGCAGCTTGGGGGACAATCAGCCCCAGCATTTT. Translation gives CASSLGDNQPQHF.

V is TRBV7-2 and J is TRBJ2-7; 9 bases map to TRBD2. Germline V gene data show CDR1 as SGHTA and CDR2 as FQGNSA. The V and J ends lost 5 bases and 3 bases, in that order; junction bases with no gene match: 8. The CDR3 is made up of 15 amino acids. DNA of the CDR3: TGTGCCAGCAGCCTCTCGGGACTAGCAATCTACGAGCAGTACTTC. This sequence encodes CASSLSGLAIYEQYF.

V and J are TRBV5-1 and TRBJ1-2; D is possibly TRBD1 (5 bases). Trimming cost V 4 bases and J 8 bases, with 24 bases left between them. There are 16 residues in the CDR3. Germline values: CDR1 SGHRS, CDR2 YFSETQ. CDR3 region: CASSAVGGSGLSGYTF. The CDR3 DNA reads as TGCGCCAGCAGCGCGGTCGGAGGGTCAGGGCTGTCAGGCTACACCTTC.

The chain uses TRBV11-2 and TRBJ1-3; D is uncertain. CDR3 length: 15 amino acids. Germline lookup yields CDR1 SGHAT and CDR2 FQNNGV. The V gene lost 1 base and the J gene lost 2 bases, with 9 bases spanning the gap. The CDR3 DNA follows: TGTGCCAGCAGCTTAGTTCGGCTGACTGGAAACACCATATATTTT. Its translation: CASSLVRLTGNTIYF.

The chain uses TRBV7-8 and TRBJ1-1, with a possible D match to TRBD1 (6 bases). The germline V and J ends were trimmed by 3 bases and 0 bases, with 11 bases remaining between them. This CDR3 region has 15 residues. Germline V gene sequence: CDR1 SGHVS, CDR2 FQNEAQ. This CDR3 is CASSLAGAMNTEAFF. The CDR3 region has the DNA TGTGCCAGCAGCTTGGCAGGGGCCATGAACACTGAAGCTTTCTTT.

The chain has TRBV10-3 and TRBJ1-5; tentative D call: TRBD1 (5 bases). Germline V gene sequence: CDR1 ENHRY, CDR2 SYGVKD. The V end lost 5 bases, the J end lost 2 bases, and 16 bases lay between the germline ends. This CDR3 has 16 residues. CDR3 residues: CAISPSGGGGNQPQHF. The CDR3 DNA reads as TGTGCCATCAGTCCGAGCGGGGGAGGAGGCAATCAGCCCCAGCATTTT.

The chain employs TRBV19 and TRBJ1-1; D is unclear. Germline assignment: CDR1 LNHDA and CDR2 SQIVND (reference sequence). The CDR3 is made up of 13 amino acids. Trimming took off 7 bases at V and 3 bases at J, with 12 bases between the two ends. The CDR3 bases are TGTGCCAGTATGGGTAGCGGGGACACTGAAGCTTTCTTT. Translated: CASMGSGDTEAFF. The full variable domain, with the rest looked up from reference TRBV19 and TRBJ1-1, is DGGITQSPKYLFRKEGQNVTLSCEQNLNHDAMYWYRQDPGQGLRLIYYSQIVNDFQKGDIAEGYSVSREKKESFPLTVTSAQKNPTAFYLCASMGSGDTEAFFGQGTRLTVV.